These T cell receptor beta chains were read from a single sample in a study of blood T cells in healthy people across ages. TCRdb recomputed calls from the 5' RACE reads with MiXCR, one row per CDR3 protein. Here the sample spans 780,000 or so distinct CDR3 sequences, 20% to 30% being singletons. This sample also belongs to another study, concerning T cells of mothers and their children.

Sequencing was done on a sample of blood. All receptors come from a boy aged 5-17 years in good health. Both conserved end residues are part of each CDR3. D genes are given only for firm matches. Only part of the rows carry a size: once, few, many, or a class if the clone is expanded.

>few|TRBD1|15|TRBJ2-7|TRBV7-9
TGTGCCAGCAGCCCAAGGGACAGGGGGGACCACGAGCAGTACTTC
CASSPRDRGDHEQYF
>few|-|15|TRBJ2-7|TRBV7-2
TGTGCCAGCAGTTCAAGGCGCACGGGTACCTACGAGCAGTACTTC
CASSSRRTGTYEQYF
>-|-|15|TRBJ2-3|TRBV11-2
TGTGCCAGCAGCTTAGTGGGCAGGGATACAGATACGCAGTATTTT
CASSLVGRDTDTQYF
>-|TRBD1|14|TRBJ2-2|TRBV10-3
TGTGCCATCAGGAGGGACAGCGAGACCGAGGAGCTGTTTTTT
CAIRRDSETEELFF
>-|-|16|TRBJ2-1|TRBV27
TGTGCCAGCAACCTAAGTTTGGGACTTCGAGGGAGTGAGCAGTTCTTC
CASNLSLGLRGSEQFF
>few|TRBD1|13|TRBJ1-2|TRBV6-5
TGTGCCAGCAGCCCGACAGGGAAGGATGGCTACACCTTC
CASSPTGKDGYTF
>few|-|15|TRBJ2-1|TRBV24-1
TGTGCCACCAGTGATTTGGACAGATCCTACAATGAGCAGTTCTTC
CATSDLDRSYNEQFF
>-|TRBD1|17|TRBJ2-5|TRBV12-3/TRBV12-4
TGTGCCAGCAGTTTCGAGGCGGCGGGACAGGGGCAAGAGACCCAGTACTTC
CASSFEAAGQGQETQYF
>-|TRBD1|15|TRBJ2-7|TRBV29-1
TGCAGCGTAAGAGGGGGTTTGGACAGGGCCCTTCGGGAGTACTTC
CSVRGGLDRALREYF
>-|-|14|TRBJ2-3|TRBV20-1
TGCAGTGCTAGTCAGGGACTTGGAACAGATACGCAGTATTTT
CSASQGLGTDTQYF
>-|-|15|TRBJ2-3|TRBV5-1
TGCGCCAGCAGCTTGGGGCTACTAGGAATAGATACGCAGTATTTT
CASSLGLLGIDTQYF
>-|TRBD1|16|TRBJ2-7|TRBV4-3
TGCGCCAGCAGCCAAGATTGGAGGACAGGAACCTACGAGCAGTACTTC
CASSQDWRTGTYEQYF
>-|-|15|TRBJ2-5|TRBV20-1
TGCAGTGCGTCCATTAGCGGAGGCTCGGGCGAGACCCAGTACTTC
CSASISGGSGETQYF
>-|TRBD1|14|TRBJ1-5|TRBV7-9
TGTGCCAGCAGCCGGACAGGGGTTCGCCAGCCCCAGCATTTT
CASSRTGVRQPQHF
>-|TRBD1|20|TRBJ1-4|TRBV4-3
TGCGCCAGCAGCCAAGATCTTATCGGCAGGGGGCGGATAACTAATGAAAAACTGTTTTTT
CASSQDLIGRGRITNEKLFF
>few|-|19|TRBJ2-2|TRBV28
TGTGCCAGCAGTTTACTTGGGGGATCGGTGCAAGGGTGGTCCGGGGAGCTGTTTTTT
CASSLLGGSVQGWSGELFF
>many|TRBD1|17|TRBJ2-5|TRBV7-2
TGTGCCAGCAGCTCGATGCCGGGACAGGGGGGCTGGGAGACCCAGTACTTC
CASSSMPGQGGWETQYF
>-|-|15|TRBJ1-1|TRBV7-6
TGTGCCAGCAGCACCCAACGGGGGGGCGGCACTGAAGCTTTCTTT
CASSTQRGGGTEAFF
>-|-|14|TRBJ2-3|TRBV5-1
TGCGCCACTTCGCCGGGAGAAGGTACAGATACGCAGTATTTT
CATSPGEGTDTQYF
>few|-|13|TRBJ2-7|TRBV6-2/TRBV6-3
TGTGCCAGCAGCACCGGGAACTCCTACGAGCAGTACTTC
CASSTGNSYEQYF
>-|-|12|TRBJ2-1|TRBV4-3
TGCGCCGGCAGCGACAATGGACGGGAGCAGTTCTTC
CAGSDNGREQFF
>-|-|14|TRBJ2-7|TRBV4-3
TGCGCCAGCAGCCAAGGGAGCAGTTACTACGAGCAGTACTTC
CASSQGSSYYEQYF
>-|-|13|TRBJ2-7|TRBV4-1
TGCGCCAGCAGCCAGCAGGAGGAGTACGAGCAGTACTTC
CASSQQEEYEQYF
>few|TRBD1|15|TRBJ1-4|TRBV4-3
TGCGCCAGCAGCCAAGGGACAGGGGGAGGTGAAAAACTGTTTTTT
CASSQGTGGGEKLFF
>-|TRBD1|15|TRBJ1-1|TRBV14
TGTGCCAGCAGCCCGGGACAGGGGCCTCTTACTGAAGCTTTCTTT
CASSPGQGPLTEAFF
>few|TRBD1|14|TRBJ1-1|TRBV6-5
TGTGCCAGCAGTCGGGACAGGGGCTGGACTGAAGCTTTCTTT
CASSRDRGWTEAFF
>-|TRBD1|12|TRBJ1-5|TRBV29-1
TGCAGCCTCGGGACAGATGACCAGCCCCAGCATTTT
CSLGTDDQPQHF
>-|TRBD2|15|TRBJ2-1|TRBV29-1
TGCAGCCGGAGGCTTCAAGCGGGACTCTACAATGAGCAGTTCTTC
CSRRLQAGLYNEQFF
>-|TRBD2|18|TRBJ2-3|TRBV5-1
TGCGCCAGCAGCTTCCGGGGACTAGCGGGAGTGGTAGCCCCTACGCAGTATTTT
CASSFRGLAGVVAPTQYF
>-|-|15|TRBJ2-7|TRBV4-1
TGCGCCAGCAGCCATGGAGGAGCGATAACCTACGAGCAGTACTTC
CASSHGGAITYEQYF
>-|-|15|TRBJ2-7|TRBV5-1
TGCGCCAGCAGCCAAGGACAGCTTATATCCTACGAGCAGTACTTC
CASSQGQLISYEQYF
>-|TRBD1|15|TRBJ2-5|TRBV7-7
TGTGCTGTCCTCAAGACAGGGGGCATAGTGGAGACCCAGTACTTC
CAVLKTGGIVETQYF
>-|TRBD1|14|TRBJ2-7|TRBV27
TGTGCCAGCAGTTTTTTGGGACAGAGCTACGAGCAGTACTTC
CASSFLGQSYEQYF
>-|TRBD1|15|TRBJ1-1|TRBV7-9
TGTGCCAGCAGCCCCATAGACAGGGGGAACACTGAAGCTTTCTTT
CASSPIDRGNTEAFF
>few|-|13|TRBJ1-1|TRBV20-1
TGCAGTGCTCCCCCGACGGAGAACACTGAAGCTTTCTTT
CSAPPTENTEAFF
>-|-|13|TRBJ2-7|TRBV29-1
TGCAGCGTTTTGGTCGGGAGCTCCTACGAGCAGTACTTC
CSVLVGSSYEQYF
>many|-|14|TRBJ2-5|TRBV25-1
TGTGCCAGCAGTAAAACCGGGACTCCCCCCGCCCAGTACTTC
CASSKTGTPPAQYF
>few|-|11|TRBJ2-5|TRBV20-1
TGCAGTGCTGTTTGGGGAGAGACCCAGTACTTC
CSAVWGETQYF
>once|TRBD2|16|TRBJ2-1|TRBV9
TGTGCCAGCAGCGGCAGGACTAGCGGGGTTTACAATGAGCAGTTCTTC
CASSGRTSGVYNEQFF
>few|TRBD1|16|TRBJ1-6|TRBV5-5
TGTGCCAGCAGCTCGGACCTAGGACAGGGGTATTCACCCCTCCACTTT
CASSSDLGQGYSPLHF
>few|TRBD1|16|TRBJ1-2|TRBV4-3
TGCGCCAGCAGCCAAGATATAGGACAGGCGCGCTATGGCTACACCTTC
CASSQDIGQARYGYTF
>-|-|14|TRBJ2-7|TRBV10-2
TGCGCCAGCAGTGAGAGGGTCAGGACCTACGAGCAGTACTTC
CASSERVRTYEQYF
>-|-|13|TRBJ1-2|TRBV30
TGTGCCTGGAGTGTAAAGGGGCCCTATGGCTACACCTTC
CAWSVKGPYGYTF
>-|TRBD1|15|TRBJ2-6|TRBV27
TGTGCCAGCACTGACCAGGGGGCTGGGGCCAACGTCCTGACTTTC
CASTDQGAGANVLTF
>once|TRBD1|16|TRBJ2-1|TRBV11-1
TGTGCCAGCAGCTATACTACAGGGGTCTCCCCCAGAGAGCAGTTCTTC
CASSYTTGVSPREQFF
>few|-|13|TRBJ2-4|TRBV29-1
TGCAGCGTTGAAGAGCACGAACAAAACATTCAGTACTTC
CSVEEHEQNIQYF
>few|-|15|TRBJ2-3|TRBV7-2
TGTGCCAGCAGCTTAGCTGGCAGGGAAATAGATACGCAGTATTTT
CASSLAGREIDTQYF
>-|-|15|TRBJ1-1|TRBV19
TGTGCCAGTAGTCCGAGGGTACGGACGAACACTGAAGCTTTCTTT
CASSPRVRTNTEAFF
>few|TRBD1|14|TRBJ1-2|TRBV5-6
TGTGCCAGCAGCTCCACAGGGGGCCGCTATGGCTACACCTTC
CASSSTGGRYGYTF
>-|-|14|TRBJ2-5|TRBV5-1
TGCGCCAGCAGCTTGGAGACAGGCCGGCAGACCCAGTACTTC
CASSLETGRQTQYF
>few|-|12|TRBJ2-2|TRBV29-1
TGCAGCTTTACTACGAACACCGGGGAGCTGTTTTTT
CSFTTNTGELFF
>-|-|17|TRBJ2-2|TRBV7-3
TGTGCCAGCAGCTTCGACGGAGGGGCCATAGACACCGGGGAGCTGTTTTTT
CASSFDGGAIDTGELFF
>many|-|13|TRBJ1-2|TRBV27
TGTGCCAGCAGTTTATCGGGGACCTATGGCTACACCTTC
CASSLSGTYGYTF
>-|TRBD1|13|TRBJ2-2|TRBV20-1
TGCAGTGCTAGCCTCCAGGGGGCCGGGGAGCTGTTTTTT
CSASLQGAGELFF
>-|-|13|TRBJ2-3|TRBV5-5
TGTGCCAGCAGCATAGCACAGGGAAATACGCAGTATTTT
CASSIAQGNTQYF
>few|TRBD2|14|TRBJ2-3|TRBV20-1
TGCAGTGCAGGGAGCGGGGAGATGATATATACGCAGTATTTT
CSAGSGEMIYTQYF
>many|-|14|TRBJ1-5|TRBV9
TGTGCCAGCAGCGCAGGGAATGGCAATCAGCCCCAGCATTTT
CASSAGNGNQPQHF
>-|TRBD1|12|TRBJ1-2|TRBV28
TGTGCCAGCAGTTCGACAGGGAAGGGCTACACCTTC
CASSSTGKGYTF
>few|-|13|TRBJ2-3|TRBV5-6
TGTGCCAGCAGCCCCCCTCGCTTGGATACGCAGTATTTT
CASSPPRLDTQYF